Following are 7 T cell receptor beta chains from one sample sequenced in a study of blood T cell repertoires in COVID-19. The data were produced by immunoSEQ multiplex PCR, yet TCRdb's version contains in-frame clones alone and is incomplete. The sample lists fewer than 80,000 clones; more than 90% were seen once. The sequenced material came from peripheral blood. The origin of the receptors is an elderly woman with active or convalescent COVID-19.

This chain uses TRBV13 with TRBJ2-7; possibly TRBD1 for D (5 bases). Germline-derived CDR1 and CDR2 are PRHDT and FYEKMQ (reference sequence). V was cut by 3 bases and J by 7 bases, with 13 bases left in between. The CDR3 length is 13 residues. Here the CDR3 reads CASSFQGSWEQYF. The CDR3 DNA follows: TGTGCCAGCAGCTTCCAGGGCTCGTGGGAGCAGTACTTC.

The rearrangement joins TRBV27 to TRBJ2-7, with a weak D call TRBD1 (6 bases). This CDR3 has 11 amino acids. With 3 bases removed from V and 7 bases from J, the gap between germline ends came to 7 bases. Looked up from germline, CDR1 is MNHEY and CDR2 is SMNVEV (reference sequence). CDR3 sequence reads: CASSFGQEQYF. The DNA of the CDR3 is TGTGCCAGCAGTTTTGGACAGGAGCAGTACTTC.

This sequence joins TRBV30 and TRBJ2-7; 7 nucleotides align to TRBD1. The CDR3 has 14 residues. Germline CDR1 is GTSNPN and CDR2 is SVGIG (reference sequence). J gave up 3 bases and V 1 base, and 6 bases lay outside the gene matches. The CDR3 here is CAWSAWDSNYEQYF. CDR3 sequence (DNA): TGTGCCTGGAGTGCCTGGGACAGCAACTACGAGCAGTACTTC.

The chain uses TRBV19 and TRBJ1-2, with D tentatively TRBD1 (5 bases). The CDR3 totals 15 residues. Per the germline V gene, CDR1 is LNHDA and CDR2 is SQIVND (reference sequence). V lost 1 base, J lost 2 bases, and 11 bases lay in between. This CDR3 reads CASSIGAQVNYGYTF. The CDR3 bases are TGTGCCAGTAGTATAGGGGCACAGGTCAACTATGGCTACACCTTC.

The chain has TRBV7-2 and TRBJ2-7; 9 bases match TRBD2. The CDR3 runs to 12 residues. Germline V CDR1 and CDR2: SGHTA, FQGNSA. Trimming removed 3 bases from V and 10 bases from J; junction bases left unmatched: 4. CDR3 in DNA: TGTGCCAGCAGCTTGACTAGCGGAGGACAGTACTTC. This encodes CASSLTSGGQYF.

The chain joins TRBV28 to TRBJ1-6, with 7 bases aligning to TRBD1. Germline assignment: CDR1 MDHEN and CDR2 SYDVKM. V shed 5 bases and J 2 bases; nucleotides not matched to a gene: 3. The CDR3 is made up of 15 amino acids. CDR3: CASSKTGPYNSPLHF. The CDR3 DNA follows: TGTGCCAGCAGTAAGACAGGGCCCTATAATTCACCCCTCCACTTT.

The chain links TRBV3-1 (or the pseudogene TRBV3-2) to TRBJ2-2, with TRBD2 identical over 10 bases. The J segment lost 3 bases and the V segment lost 4 bases, leaving 5 bases of the junction unmatched. CDR3 length equals 16 residues. The germline gives CDR1 LGHDT, CDR2 YNNKEL (reference sequence). CDR3 sequence (DNA): TGTGCCAGCAGCCTTAAAGCGGGGGGGTACACCGGGGAGCTGTTTTTT. Amino acid sequence: CASSLKAGGYTGELFF.